This TCR beta chain was captured in a study of blood T cell repertoires in COVID-19 (dated by TCRdb to the early 2020s). A note on the overall study: Collaborator samples came from the United States, Italy and Spain and covered acute and convalescent phases of COVID-19. The dataset comprised deeply sampled blood TCRbeta repertoires from subjects exposed to, actively infected with, or recovered from COVID-19. Nearly every sample came with metadata listing a de-identified subject ID, COVID-19 status, age in years and sex. The prospective study material was composed of cDNA or gDNA derived from T cells, B-cell-depleted T cells, or PBMCs. The repertoires were released in a freely available public database meant as a resource for research on the immune response to SARS-CoV-2. Samples were obtained from the ongoing ImmuneRACE study (first 160 participants) and from some 1,200 subjects provided by 6 global collaborators. Where available, HLA class I and class II types were taken from metadata supplied by the sample provider and were not determined by assay-based typing.

Points on this clone: What this receptor recognizes is not known. It has no much larger one-base neighbor in the sample; base qualities were not kept.

The investigation overall reported the following: The quantity of clinical and demographic metadata differed by source and by participant and was supplied without curation.

In the prospective study, participants were about 18 to 95 years old, resided in fewer than 25 geographic areas of the United States, and were enrolled through a virtual design. To assign participants to cohorts, the prospective study relied on clinical history that participants themselves reported in a screening survey and a study questionnaire. Exposed participants had been in contact with someone with a PCR-confirmed or clinician-diagnosed COVID-19 case within 2 weeks of study entry. Mobile phlebotomists in the prospective study collected whole blood, serum and a nasopharyngeal or oropharyngeal swab from every participant. Over a 2-month period, participants in the prospective study had the option of providing additional blood draws and questionnaires. Before DNA extraction, prospective study blood samples were shipped either frozen or at room temperature. TCRbeta CDR3 regions were amplified from genomic DNA by means of the immunoSEQ Assay, a bias-controlled multiplex PCR. Turning to the authors' computational methods: The number of nucleated cells in each sample was estimated from the amplification of reference gene primers within the assay. To quantify the absolute abundance of each unique TCRbeta CDR3 rearrangement, sequence reads were collapsed and filtered. Productive Simpson clonality was computed per sample as the square root of Simpson's diversity index over productive rearrangements. TCRdb carries this immuneACCESS record with in-frame sequences only. Its versions omit some clonotypes, under half of them owing to an unresolved V gene in the studies checked, with the rest unexplained. V, J and clone size derive from that table, while D and trimming were established from the DNA sequence. This sample gives 430,000 or so clones in total; about 88% of them show up just once. Roughly 1.4% of the sample belongs to the ten largest clones.

CDR1 and CDR2, looked up from the germline V gene, are SNHLY and FYNNEI. Counted from cysteine to phenylalanine, this CDR3 has 14 amino acids. Solely the CDR3 DNA is kept, with 42 bases framed from the first base. Trimming leaves V shorter by 6 bases and J shorter by 7 bases, with the junction holding 9 bases beyond the gene matches. The clonotype was recovered from a woman aged 18-30 years who had been exposed to COVID-19. The rearrangement joined TRBV2 to TRBJ1-5, with 7 middle bases fitting TRBD1. The sequenced material came from PBMCs or T cells enriched from blood (not recorded which). The CDR3 has the sequence CASRVQGSSQPQHF. The nucleotide sequence reads as follows: TGTGCCAGCAGGGTACAGGGGAGCAGCCAGCCCCAGCATTTT.